This TCR beta chain was captured by sequencing in a study of blood T cell repertoires in COVID-19. Across the study: The United States, Italy and Spain supplied acute and convalescent COVID-19 samples. Nucleic acid was either cDNA or gDNA, and it came from T cells, B-cell-depleted T cells, or PBMCs.

Per the germline V gene, CDR1 is LNHDA and CDR2 is SQIVND (reference sequence). The CDR3 extends over 17 amino acids. V dropped 6 bases and J dropped 3; count of bases not matched to a gene: 7. In the source study's methods: Nucleated cell counts were estimated from reference gene primer amplification. TCRdb's table, derived via immunoSEQ multiplex PCR, lists solely in-frame clones and lacks some. V and J calls and clone size are as listed in that table; D and trimming were resolved from the DNA. The repertoire holds 35,000 to 50,000 clones, approximately 70% seen once, with 6.2% in the top ten. The sequence came from an elderly man with acute or convalescent COVID-19. The J gene is TRBJ2-1, the V gene TRBV19, with 14 nucleotides matching TRBD2. The source material was peripheral blood. The CDR3 nucleotides are TGTGCCAGTAGCCGGACTAGCGGGGGGACCAACTACAATGAGCAGTTCTTC. Translating it yields CASSRTSGGTNYNEQFF.